This T cell receptor (beta chain) was recovered during a study of T cells in women clearing cervical HPV infection. With regard to this clone: The CDR3 end falls 3 residues outside the read, so it is completed with the germline J gene.

Clones were read by immunoSEQ multiplex PCR, and TCRdb kept only the in-frame ones, dropping some. The sample totals 25,000 to 35,000 clones. This CDR3 is 13 amino acids long. Germline V gene sequence: CDR1 SGHAT, CDR2 FQNNGV. V lost 4 bases to trimming and J lost 2 bases, with 6 bases between them. Sequencing was carried out using blood buffy coat. The V call is TRBV11-2, the J call TRBJ1-5; D remains unclear. This TCR was sampled from a woman aged 18 to 75 with a cervical HPV16 infection that either progressed to CIN3+ or cleared (not recorded which). Incomplete CDR3 DNA: TGTGCCAGCAGCTCACGGGGCAATCAGCCC. It specifies CASSSRGNQP. The full-length CDR3 reads as CASSSRGNQPQHF.